This T cell receptor (beta chain) was identified in a study of blood T cell repertoires in COVID-19. Across the whole study: The cDNA or gDNA used as material had been derived from T cells, B-cell-depleted T cells, or PBMCs.

V gave up 2 bases and J gave up 5 bases; unmatched junction bases: 5. This CDR3 is 15 amino acids long. Germline V lookup: CDR1 LNHDA, CDR2 SQIVND (reference sequence). Methods used by the authors: Scientists estimated how many nucleated cells there were by amplifying reference gene primers. Generated by immunoSEQ multiplex PCR, the TCRdb table keeps only in-frame clones and is missing some. V, J and clone size reflect that table, while D and trimming were determined from the DNA. The table records 310,000 or so clones, around nine tenths of them present only once. The chain recombines TRBV19 with TRBJ1-2, with 10 bases identical to TRBD1. The origin of this receptor is a woman aged 30 to 39 with COVID-19, enrolled during active disease. Material: peripheral blood. The CDR3 nucleotides read TGTGCCAGTAGTATATCCGGGACAGGGGCATATGGCTACACCTTC. Translation: CASSISGTGAYGYTF.